Listed below are T cell receptor beta chains from one sample, sequenced in a study of OX40 agonist ivuxolimab in advanced cancers. The method was immunoSEQ multiplex PCR; TCRdb's version includes in-frame clones alone and lacks a portion of them. The sample yields over 45,000 clones, 83% seen once. The material sequenced was CD4+ or CD8+ T cells sorted from blood, taken in a trial of the OX40 agonist ivuxolimab. These receptors all come from an adult with an advanced solid tumor such as melanoma, head and neck, liver or kidney cancer. The CDR3 runs from the conserved cysteine through the conserved F or W. Fields, in order: CDR3 length, D gene, V gene, J gene, clone size, CDR3 DNA, CDR3 protein. D genes are given only for firm matches. Clone size is given for some rows only: seen once, a few or many times, or a class if the clone is expanded.

>13|.|TRBV2|TRBJ2-4|few
TGTGCCAGCAGTGAATGGGCCAAAAACATTCAGTACTTC
CASSEWAKNIQYF
>15|TRBD2|TRBV14|TRBJ2-7|.
TGTGCCAGCAGCCAAATACTAGCGGGAGACGGCGAGCAGTACTTC
CASSQILAGDGEQYF
>15|.|TRBV5-1|TRBJ2-3|.
TGCGCCAGCAGCTTGGTGGGGGGTCCCACAGATACGCAGTATTTT
CASSLVGGPTDTQYF
>16|TRBD2|TRBV28|TRBJ2-3|.
TGTGCCAGCAGTTTCCTGGGACTAGCGGTTACAGATACGCAGTATTTT
CASSFLGLAVTDTQYF
>13|.|TRBV2|TRBJ1-6|.
TGTGCCAGCACCGGACGGCCGAATTCACCCCTCCACTTT
CASTGRPNSPLHF
>14|.|TRBV18|TRBJ1-6|.
TGTGCCAGCTCACCACAACAGGGAAATTCACCCCTCCACTTT
CASSPQQGNSPLHF
>15|.|TRBV6-5|TRBJ2-4|.
TGTGCCAGCAGTCGACAGGCCCTAGCCAAAAACATTCAGTACTTC
CASSRQALAKNIQYF
>13|.|TRBV5-4|TRBJ2-7|once
TGTGCCAGCAGCTTGGTTAGTGATGATGGGCAGTACTTC
CASSLVSDDGQYF
>13|.|TRBV14|TRBJ1-1|.
TGTGCCAGCAGCCAGGTTATGAACACTGAAGCTTTCTTT
CASSQVMNTEAFF
>13|.|TRBV5-8|TRBJ2-7|.
TGTGCCAGCAGCCCCTTAGGGACCTACGAGCAGTACTTC
CASSPLGTYEQYF
>15|TRBD1|TRBV5-1|TRBJ2-7|once
TGCGCCAGCAGCGGGAGGGACAGGGGACGGGGTGAGCAGTACTTC
CASSGRDRGRGEQYF
>15|.|TRBV27|TRBJ2-1|.
TGTGCCAGCAGGGTGAGGGACCTCGGCTACAATGAGCAGTTCTTC
CASRVRDLGYNEQFF
>14|TRBD1|TRBV6-5|TRBJ2-1|.
TGTGCCAGCAGTGAGGGACAGCCATACAATGAGCAGTTCTTC
CASSEGQPYNEQFF
>15|.|TRBV19|TRBJ1-5|once
TGTGCCAGTAATCAGGGATATTATAGCAATCAGCCCCAGCATTTT
CASNQGYYSNQPQHF
>13|.|TRBV5-4|TRBJ1-2|medium-sized
TGTGCCAGCAGCTTGGAAAAGGTCTATGGCTACACCTTC
CASSLEKVYGYTF
>13|TRBD1|TRBV11-3|TRBJ2-7|.
TGTGCCAGCAGCGGACAGGGGGACTACGAGCAGTACTTC
CASSGQGDYEQYF
>14|.|TRBV7-2|TRBJ2-7|.
TGTGCCAGCAGCTTAGAGAGGGGGTCCCACGAGCAGTACTTC
CASSLERGSHEQYF
>14|TRBD1|TRBV27|TRBJ2-1|.
TGTGCCAGCAGTTTACGTCGGGACAGCAATGAGCAGTTCTTC
CASSLRRDSNEQFF
>14|.|TRBV6-1|TRBJ2-7|.
TGTGCCAGCAAAGGTTTTCAGGGTGCCCACGAGCAGTACTTC
CASKGFQGAHEQYF
>15|.|TRBV28|TRBJ2-3|.
TGTGCCAGCGAAACGGACAGTCGTCGGACAGATACGCAGTATTTT
CASETDSRRTDTQYF